This T cell receptor beta chain was documented in a study of cytomegalovirus exposure and HLA in healthy donors. PCR amplification relied on 60 Vbeta primers (plus 13 Jbeta primers). The method was immunoSEQ multiplex PCR; TCRdb's version includes in-frame clones alone and lacks a portion of them. The sample holds more than 150,000 clones; 60% to 85% are singletons and the top ten take roughly 1.5%. Germline V gives CDR1 SGHNT, CDR2 YYREEE (reference sequence). CDR3 length: 14 amino acids. V was pared by 0 bases and J by 2 bases, with 9 bases between. This clone has just a few counts. Its target is unknown. General study points: TRBV6-2, TRBV6-3 and some other V segments were unresolvable in 87-base-pair reads.

V is TRBV5-4 and J is TRBJ2-7, with D tentatively TRBD1 (6 bases). This clonotype was obtained from a girl aged 10 to 17 in good health and CMV-seropositive. Sequencing was done on a sample of PBMCs. CDR3 region: CASSLDQGPYEQYF. The CDR3 region has the DNA TGTGCCAGCAGCTTGGATCAGGGGCCCTACGAGCAGTACTTC.